This T cell receptor beta chain was observed in a study of a mutant IDH1 vaccine in newly diagnosed glioma. As for the study in general: Earlier therapy was either radiotherapy, temozolomide, or both, and most got both.

Only in-frame clones appear in the TCRdb table, and some are missing; sequencing was by immunoSEQ multiplex PCR. Among roughly 40,000 clones listed, approximately 91% were seen once. With regard to this clone: Its antigen is currently unknown.

Time point denoted: week 5, during vaccination. Vaccine doses each comprised 300 ug of mutant IDH1 20-mer peptide, with topical imiquimod. The germline V gene has CDR1 SNHLY and CDR2 FYNNEI. Germline trimming cut 10 bases from V and 7 bases from J; bases unmatched to any gene: 17. The CDR3 has 15 amino acids. Source: PBMCs, taken from a glioma patient whose treatment included an IDH1 peptide vaccine. This TCR came from a man aged 45-65 years with glioma. The chain links TRBV2 to TRBJ1-1; 8 bases are a match to TRBD1. The CDR3 sequence: CATPGTGYGGGEAFF. The CDR3 DNA reads TGTGCCACTCCCGGGACAGGTTATGGTGGTGGTGAAGCTTTCTTT.